This TCR beta chain was captured by sequencing in a study of blood T cells in healthy people across ages. Turning to the study itself: About one barcoded beta molecule per two T cells was captured by template switching.

Total RNA amounts of at least 6 micrograms were extracted per sample. CDR1 and CDR2 from the germline V gene are MNHEY and SMNVEV (reference sequence). Trimming pared 3 bases from V and 3 bases from J, leaving 9 bases between. CDR3 size: 14 residues. Next came a second PCR, run for roughly 6 to 11 cycles, which used a sample-barcoded 5' primer along with a J-beta primer mix. TCRdb re-analysed the 5' RACE reads in MiXCR, keeping a single row per CDR3 protein. The profile covers some 1.5 million distinct CDR3 sequences, with 25% to 30% appearing a single time and roughly 8.2% taken by the ten largest. Details on this clonotype: Its antigen is not identified.

Whole-study findings and limits: The authors considered diversity estimates from one million T cells to be underestimates. There was no known CMV status for donors, so expanded clonotype changes were possibly confounded.

This TCR was recovered from a woman aged 25 to 39 in good health. The V and J genes are TRBV27 and TRBJ1-5; no reliable D call. Sequencing input: blood. The CDR3 DNA follows: TGTGCCAGCAGTTTTCTCGGCCACAATCAGCCCCAGCATTTT. It yields the protein CASSFLGHNQPQHF.